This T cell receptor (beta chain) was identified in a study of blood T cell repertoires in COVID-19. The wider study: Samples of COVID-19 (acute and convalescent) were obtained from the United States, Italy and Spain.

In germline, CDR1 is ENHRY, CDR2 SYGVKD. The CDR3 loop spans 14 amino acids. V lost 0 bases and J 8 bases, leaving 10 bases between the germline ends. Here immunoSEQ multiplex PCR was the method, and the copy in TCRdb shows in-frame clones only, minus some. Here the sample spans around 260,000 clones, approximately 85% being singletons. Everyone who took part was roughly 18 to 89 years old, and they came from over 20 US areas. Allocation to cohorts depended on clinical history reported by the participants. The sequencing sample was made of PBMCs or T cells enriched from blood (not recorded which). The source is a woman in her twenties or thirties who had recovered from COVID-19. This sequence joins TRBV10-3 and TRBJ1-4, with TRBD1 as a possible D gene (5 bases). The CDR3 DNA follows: TGTGCCATCAGTGAGTCGCGGGGGTCGGAAAAACTGTTTTTT. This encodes CAISESRGSEKLFF.